These 29 T cell receptor beta chains were sequenced from one sample in a study of cytomegalovirus exposure and HLA in healthy donors. 60 Vbeta and 13 Jbeta primers were used in PCR. Here immunoSEQ multiplex PCR was the method, and the copy in TCRdb shows in-frame clones only, minus some. This sample has around 300,000 clones, with under 80% found just once. The sample comprised PBMCs. Every receptor here comes from a female donor in good health and CMV-seronegative.

The sample holds a few counts of this clone. This chain links TRBV11-3 with TRBJ2-7, with D maybe TRBD1 (6 bases). V was pared by 3 bases and J by 2 bases, with 8 bases between. Germline assignment: CDR1 SGHNT and CDR2 YENEEA. The CDR3 has 13 residues. The CDR3 loop is CASSLGAPYEQYF. The CDR3 DNA follows: TGTGCCAGCAGCTTGGGGGCCCCCTACGAGCAGTACTTC.

About this clone itself: Other DNA sequences within the sample encode an identical CDR3. As DNA, the CDR3 is TGTGCCAGCAGCCTCTACGGGCCCGGCGGCGGGAGGGTATTGAATACGCAGTATTTT. This translates into CASSLYGPGGGRVLNTQYF. The chain combines TRBV7-2 with TRBJ2-3; 9 nucleotides agree with TRBD2. This CDR3 contains 19 residues. Trimming took 5 bases from V and 7 from J; bases not matched to a gene: 22. Germline assignment: CDR1 SGHTA and CDR2 FQGNSA.

The chain is built from TRBV10-3 and TRBJ1-2; 7 bases agree with TRBD1. Germline trimming cut 2 bases from V and 2 bases from J; bases unmatched to any gene: 5. Germline loops: CDR1 ENHRY, CDR2 SYGVKD. The CDR3 loop spans 15 amino acids. CDR3 bases: TGTGCCATCAGTGAGGGGACAGCCCAAAACTATGGCTACACCTTC. Its translation: CAISEGTAQNYGYTF.

This clone was seen more than once but under ten times. The chain uses TRBV28 and TRBJ2-4, with D possibly matching TRBD1 (6 bases). Deletions cut 5 bases from V and 0 bases from J, with 11 bases between. This CDR3 has 15 amino acids. Germline V CDR1 and CDR2: MDHEN, SYDVKM. The CDR3: CASSGGGLAKNIQYF. DNA of the CDR3: TGTGCCAGCAGTGGGGGCGGATTAGCCAAAAACATTCAGTACTTC.

A remark on this clone: Relative to the germline gene, one junction end is altered; a read error may explain this. This chain joins TRBV15 and TRBJ2-1; tentatively, D is TRBD2 (6 bases). The CDR3 totals 17 residues. Germline V CDR1 and CDR2: LNHNV, YYDKDF (reference sequence). Written as DNA, the CDR3 is TGTGCCACCAGCAGAGGGCCGGCGGGTGGGGGGTACAGTGAGCAGTTCTTC. Protein sequence: CATSRGPAGGGYSEQFF.

J is TRBJ2-7 and V is TRBV6-1; 11 nucleotides align to TRBD1. The V gene end was trimmed by 5 bases and the J gene end by 3 bases; junction bases not matched to a gene: 6. Per the germline V gene, CDR1 is MNHNS and CDR2 is SASEGT. The CDR3 has 15 amino acids. The CDR3 here is CASSRWTGGIYEQYF. CDR3 sequence (DNA): TGTGCCAGCAGTCGATGGACAGGGGGCATCTACGAGCAGTACTTC.

This clone was seen only a few times. The J gene is TRBJ2-1, the V gene TRBV7-3, with 11 bases that match TRBD2. Germline V gene sequence: CDR1 SGHTA, CDR2 FQGTGA. V was pared by 5 bases and J by 7 bases, with 7 bases of the junction left unmatched. This CDR3 contains 15 residues. The CDR3: CASSLSGRARNEQFF. The CDR3 coding sequence is TGTGCCAGCAGCCTTAGCGGGAGGGCTCGGAATGAGCAGTTCTTC.

J is TRBJ2-7 and V is TRBV7-9; D gene unclear. This CDR3 is built from 11 residues. Per germline, CDR1 SEHNR and CDR2 FQNEAQ (reference sequence). Trimming shortened V by 5 bases and J by 9 bases, and 11 bases separated the two germline ends. The CDR3 bases are TGTGCCAGCAGCATCAACGGTGGGCAGTACTTC. It codes for CASSINGGQYF.

V gene TRBV4-2 combines with J gene TRBJ2-7; D is possibly TRBD2 (5 bases). Trimming cost V 0 bases and J 3 bases, with 12 bases left between them. CDR3 size: 15 residues. CDR1 and CDR2 (germline): LGHNA, YNFKEQ. The CDR3, as DNA: TGTGCCAGCAGCCAAGAAGAGGGCATGGGCTACGAGCAGTACTTC. Translated: CASSQEEGMGYEQYF.

This clone was seen more than once but under ten times. The chain couples TRBV5-1 to TRBJ2-5; 8 bases map to TRBD1. V shed 0 bases and J 2 bases; nucleotides not matched to a gene: 3. The CDR3 is 15 residues long. Germline V gene lookup returns CDR1 SGHRS and CDR2 YFSETQ. The CDR3 nucleotides are TGCGCCAGCAGCTTGGGGACAGGGAATCAAGAGACCCAGTACTTC. Translated: CASSLGTGNQETQYF.

V and J are TRBV6-1 and TRBJ1-5; a weak D match, TRBD1 (5 bases). The germline gives CDR1 MNHNS, CDR2 SASEGT. The CDR3 covers 13 residues. V was cut by 5 bases and J by 5 bases, with 10 bases left in between. The CDR3 reads CASSLRGDQPQHF. For the CDR3, the DNA is TGTGCCAGCAGTCTACGGGGGGATCAGCCCCAGCATTTT.

V and J are TRBV25-1 and TRBJ2-1; TRBD1 aligns across 9 bases. The trim removed 7 bases at V and 5 bases at J, leaving 9 bases unmatched. The CDR3 contains 15 residues. Germline V lookup: CDR1 MGHDK, CDR2 SYGVNS. The CDR3 region has the DNA TGTGCCAGCACCCTCTCGGACAGGGGTAACAATGAGCAGTTCTTC. Residues: CASTLSDRGNNEQFF.

The chain couples TRBV7-9 to TRBJ2-7, with D maybe TRBD1 (6 bases). Germline CDR1 and CDR2: SEHNR and FQNEAQ (reference sequence). This CDR3 has 14 amino acids. Trimming stripped 4 bases from V and 7 bases from J, with 17 bases between. The CDR3 DNA reads TGTGCCAGCAGCTCTCCCCCAGGGGCGCGAGAGCAGTACTTC. Translated: CASSSPPGAREQYF.

V and J are TRBV5-6 and TRBJ1-5, with TRBD1 identical over 10 bases. V dropped 1 base and J dropped 7; count of bases not matched to a gene: 8. There are 16 residues in the CDR3. Germline CDR1 is SGHDT and CDR2 is YYEEEE. This chain's CDR3 is CASSLSGTGAEQPQHF. CDR3 bases: TGTGCCAGCAGCTTGTCAGGGACAGGGGCGGAACAGCCCCAGCATTTT. Drawing the rest from reference TRBV5-6 and TRBJ1-5, the complete variable domain is DAGVTQSPTHLIKTRGQQVTLRCSPKSGHDTVSWYQQALGQGPQFIFQYYEEEERQRGNFPDRFSGHQFPNYSSELNVNALLLGDSALYLCASSLSGTGAEQPQHFGDGTRLSIL.

V gene TRBV29-1 combines with J gene TRBJ1-2; D is perhaps TRBD1 (6 bases). Per the germline V gene, CDR1 is SQVTM and CDR2 is ANQGSEA. The CDR3 contains 13 residues. V shed 6 bases and J shed 4 bases, with 15 bases lying between them. CDR3 in amino acids: CSVSQGSVYGYTF. In DNA, the CDR3 is TGCAGCGTCTCTCAGGGGTCCGTCTATGGCTACACCTTC.

The gene calls are TRBV7-9 and TRBJ2-6; no clear D gene. Germline values: CDR1 SEHNR, CDR2 FQNEAQ (reference sequence). The CDR3 length is 14 residues. Trimming pared 3 bases from V and 2 bases from J, leaving 5 bases between. In DNA form, the CDR3 reads TGTGCCAGCAGCTTCCAGGCTGGGGCCAACGTCCTGACTTTC. Translating gives CASSFQAGANVLTF.

This sequence joins TRBV11-2 and TRBJ1-2; no definite D call. The germline V and J ends were trimmed by 5 bases and 7 bases, with 11 bases remaining between them. The length of the CDR3 is 12 residues. The germline gives CDR1 SGHAT, CDR2 FQNNGV. The DNA of the CDR3 is TGTGCCAGCAGCCCTAGCCGGCTTGGCTACACCTTC. Translating gives CASSPSRLGYTF.

V and J are TRBV5-1 and TRBJ2-1; D possibly corresponds to TRBD2 (6 bases). The CDR3 totals 13 residues. CDR1 SGHRS and CDR2 YFSETQ come from the germline V gene. V was trimmed by 6 bases and J by 5 bases, leaving 12 bases between them. CDR3 protein: CASTPGTDNEQFF. The CDR3 coding sequence is TGCGCCAGCACCCCAGGGACTGACAATGAGCAGTTCTTC.

The chain recombines TRBV4-1 with TRBJ1-2; the D is unclear. The CDR3 runs to 17 residues. The V gene lost 0 bases and the J gene lost 8 bases, with 22 bases spanning the gap. In germline, CDR1 is MGHRA, CDR2 YSYEKL. Here the CDR3 reads CASSQEVVRLFRGGYTF. The CDR3 DNA sequence: TGCGCCAGCAGCCAAGAAGTAGTTCGACTGTTTCGGGGAGGCTACACCTTC.

The chain combines TRBV27 with TRBJ2-5, with D unclear. V was pared by 5 bases and J by 2 bases, with 3 bases between. Germline V gives CDR1 MNHEY, CDR2 SMNVEV (reference sequence). The CDR3 extends over 11 amino acids. The CDR3 region is CASSLQETQYF. The DNA for the CDR3 is TGTGCCAGCAGTCTTCAAGAGACCCAGTACTTC.

The chain recombines TRBV28 with TRBJ2-7; 10 nucleotides agree with TRBD2. Germline lookup yields CDR1 MDHEN and CDR2 SYDVKM. The V and J ends lost 6 bases and 3 bases, in that order; junction bases with no gene match: 8. This CDR3 region has 15 residues. In DNA form, the CDR3 reads TGTGCCAGCAGCCTGACTAGCGGGCATAGCTACGAGCAGTACTTC. It yields the protein CASSLTSGHSYEQYF.

The chain is built from TRBV27 and TRBJ1-2; TRBD1 agrees at 8 bases. The CDR3 extends over 17 amino acids. V lost 6 bases, J lost 3 bases, and 15 bases stayed unmatched. Per germline, CDR1 MNHEY and CDR2 SMNVEV (reference sequence). As DNA, the CDR3 is TGTGCCAGCAGGCCGACAGGGGCATATATGGGCGACTATGGCTACACCTTC. Residues: CASRPTGAYMGDYGYTF.

The chain links TRBV4-3 to TRBJ1-2; D remains unclear. Between the trimmed V and J ends, which lost 0 bases and 7 bases, there was a span of 6 bases. Germline CDR1 LGHNA, CDR2 YSLEER. The CDR3 runs 12 residues. Written as DNA, the CDR3 is TGCGCCAGCAGCCAAGATAGCTCTGGCTACACCTTC. Translating it yields CASSQDSSGYTF.

The table lists this clone with a count of one. The V call is TRBV7-2, the J call TRBJ2-1; 11 positions match TRBD2. The CDR3 consists of 15 residues. Losses at the gene ends were 1 base for V and 9 bases for J; bases not matched to a gene: 5. Germline assignment: CDR1 SGHTA and CDR2 FQGNSA. CDR3 in amino acids: CASSLETSGIGEQFF. CDR3 coding DNA: TGTGCCAGCAGCTTAGAGACTAGCGGGATAGGTGAGCAGTTCTTC.

This clone was found a few times. V is TRBV11-3 and J is TRBJ2-3, with TRBD2 identical over 10 bases. V was clipped by 5 bases and J by 1 base; unmatched bases: 3. The length of the CDR3 is 15 residues. From germline, CDR1 is SGHNT and CDR2 YENEEA. DNA of the CDR3: TGTGCCAGCAGCGATGGACTAGCGGGCACAGATACGCAGTATTTT. Translation gives CASSDGLAGTDTQYF.

CDR3 in DNA: TGTGCCAGCAGCCAAGATCTACCCATATATTTT. Protein sequence: CASSQDLPIYF. The J gene is TRBJ1-3, the V gene TRBV14; D unclear. The germline CDR1 and CDR2 sequences are SGHDN and FVKESK. Trimming took 0 bases from V and 11 from J, leaving 5 bases between them. The CDR3 is 11 amino acids.

This rearrangement joins TRBV4-1 to TRBJ2-7, with a possible D match to TRBD2 (7 bases). The V end lost 0 bases, the J end lost 0 bases, and 18 bases lay between the germline ends. This CDR3 has 18 residues. Germline V gives CDR1 MGHRA, CDR2 YSYEKL. The CDR3 here is CASSQDWTGAGDSYEQYF. CDR3 coding DNA: TGCGCCAGCAGCCAAGATTGGACGGGGGCGGGAGACTCCTACGAGCAGTACTTC.

The rearrangement joins TRBV5-1 to TRBJ2-2; D unclear. Germline lookup yields CDR1 SGHRS and CDR2 YFSETQ. Trimming left V 1 base short and J 0 bases short, with 10 bases between. The CDR3 totals 16 residues. The CDR3 bases are TGCGCCAGCAGCTTGTTGACATCGGCGAACACCGGGGAGCTGTTTTTT. Encoded protein: CASSLLTSANTGELFF.

This clone was found a few times. Here the CDR3 DNA reads TGTGCCAGCAGCCCTGGCGAGGGGGCCCTCAATCAGCCCCAGCATTTT. It translates to CASSPGEGALNQPQHF. The chain is built from TRBV6-6 and TRBJ1-5; 7 bases agree with TRBD1. Germline CDR1 and CDR2: MNHNY and SVGAGI (reference sequence). The V segment lost 6 bases and the J segment 3 bases; nucleotides outside the gene matches: 11. CDR3 length equals 16 residues.